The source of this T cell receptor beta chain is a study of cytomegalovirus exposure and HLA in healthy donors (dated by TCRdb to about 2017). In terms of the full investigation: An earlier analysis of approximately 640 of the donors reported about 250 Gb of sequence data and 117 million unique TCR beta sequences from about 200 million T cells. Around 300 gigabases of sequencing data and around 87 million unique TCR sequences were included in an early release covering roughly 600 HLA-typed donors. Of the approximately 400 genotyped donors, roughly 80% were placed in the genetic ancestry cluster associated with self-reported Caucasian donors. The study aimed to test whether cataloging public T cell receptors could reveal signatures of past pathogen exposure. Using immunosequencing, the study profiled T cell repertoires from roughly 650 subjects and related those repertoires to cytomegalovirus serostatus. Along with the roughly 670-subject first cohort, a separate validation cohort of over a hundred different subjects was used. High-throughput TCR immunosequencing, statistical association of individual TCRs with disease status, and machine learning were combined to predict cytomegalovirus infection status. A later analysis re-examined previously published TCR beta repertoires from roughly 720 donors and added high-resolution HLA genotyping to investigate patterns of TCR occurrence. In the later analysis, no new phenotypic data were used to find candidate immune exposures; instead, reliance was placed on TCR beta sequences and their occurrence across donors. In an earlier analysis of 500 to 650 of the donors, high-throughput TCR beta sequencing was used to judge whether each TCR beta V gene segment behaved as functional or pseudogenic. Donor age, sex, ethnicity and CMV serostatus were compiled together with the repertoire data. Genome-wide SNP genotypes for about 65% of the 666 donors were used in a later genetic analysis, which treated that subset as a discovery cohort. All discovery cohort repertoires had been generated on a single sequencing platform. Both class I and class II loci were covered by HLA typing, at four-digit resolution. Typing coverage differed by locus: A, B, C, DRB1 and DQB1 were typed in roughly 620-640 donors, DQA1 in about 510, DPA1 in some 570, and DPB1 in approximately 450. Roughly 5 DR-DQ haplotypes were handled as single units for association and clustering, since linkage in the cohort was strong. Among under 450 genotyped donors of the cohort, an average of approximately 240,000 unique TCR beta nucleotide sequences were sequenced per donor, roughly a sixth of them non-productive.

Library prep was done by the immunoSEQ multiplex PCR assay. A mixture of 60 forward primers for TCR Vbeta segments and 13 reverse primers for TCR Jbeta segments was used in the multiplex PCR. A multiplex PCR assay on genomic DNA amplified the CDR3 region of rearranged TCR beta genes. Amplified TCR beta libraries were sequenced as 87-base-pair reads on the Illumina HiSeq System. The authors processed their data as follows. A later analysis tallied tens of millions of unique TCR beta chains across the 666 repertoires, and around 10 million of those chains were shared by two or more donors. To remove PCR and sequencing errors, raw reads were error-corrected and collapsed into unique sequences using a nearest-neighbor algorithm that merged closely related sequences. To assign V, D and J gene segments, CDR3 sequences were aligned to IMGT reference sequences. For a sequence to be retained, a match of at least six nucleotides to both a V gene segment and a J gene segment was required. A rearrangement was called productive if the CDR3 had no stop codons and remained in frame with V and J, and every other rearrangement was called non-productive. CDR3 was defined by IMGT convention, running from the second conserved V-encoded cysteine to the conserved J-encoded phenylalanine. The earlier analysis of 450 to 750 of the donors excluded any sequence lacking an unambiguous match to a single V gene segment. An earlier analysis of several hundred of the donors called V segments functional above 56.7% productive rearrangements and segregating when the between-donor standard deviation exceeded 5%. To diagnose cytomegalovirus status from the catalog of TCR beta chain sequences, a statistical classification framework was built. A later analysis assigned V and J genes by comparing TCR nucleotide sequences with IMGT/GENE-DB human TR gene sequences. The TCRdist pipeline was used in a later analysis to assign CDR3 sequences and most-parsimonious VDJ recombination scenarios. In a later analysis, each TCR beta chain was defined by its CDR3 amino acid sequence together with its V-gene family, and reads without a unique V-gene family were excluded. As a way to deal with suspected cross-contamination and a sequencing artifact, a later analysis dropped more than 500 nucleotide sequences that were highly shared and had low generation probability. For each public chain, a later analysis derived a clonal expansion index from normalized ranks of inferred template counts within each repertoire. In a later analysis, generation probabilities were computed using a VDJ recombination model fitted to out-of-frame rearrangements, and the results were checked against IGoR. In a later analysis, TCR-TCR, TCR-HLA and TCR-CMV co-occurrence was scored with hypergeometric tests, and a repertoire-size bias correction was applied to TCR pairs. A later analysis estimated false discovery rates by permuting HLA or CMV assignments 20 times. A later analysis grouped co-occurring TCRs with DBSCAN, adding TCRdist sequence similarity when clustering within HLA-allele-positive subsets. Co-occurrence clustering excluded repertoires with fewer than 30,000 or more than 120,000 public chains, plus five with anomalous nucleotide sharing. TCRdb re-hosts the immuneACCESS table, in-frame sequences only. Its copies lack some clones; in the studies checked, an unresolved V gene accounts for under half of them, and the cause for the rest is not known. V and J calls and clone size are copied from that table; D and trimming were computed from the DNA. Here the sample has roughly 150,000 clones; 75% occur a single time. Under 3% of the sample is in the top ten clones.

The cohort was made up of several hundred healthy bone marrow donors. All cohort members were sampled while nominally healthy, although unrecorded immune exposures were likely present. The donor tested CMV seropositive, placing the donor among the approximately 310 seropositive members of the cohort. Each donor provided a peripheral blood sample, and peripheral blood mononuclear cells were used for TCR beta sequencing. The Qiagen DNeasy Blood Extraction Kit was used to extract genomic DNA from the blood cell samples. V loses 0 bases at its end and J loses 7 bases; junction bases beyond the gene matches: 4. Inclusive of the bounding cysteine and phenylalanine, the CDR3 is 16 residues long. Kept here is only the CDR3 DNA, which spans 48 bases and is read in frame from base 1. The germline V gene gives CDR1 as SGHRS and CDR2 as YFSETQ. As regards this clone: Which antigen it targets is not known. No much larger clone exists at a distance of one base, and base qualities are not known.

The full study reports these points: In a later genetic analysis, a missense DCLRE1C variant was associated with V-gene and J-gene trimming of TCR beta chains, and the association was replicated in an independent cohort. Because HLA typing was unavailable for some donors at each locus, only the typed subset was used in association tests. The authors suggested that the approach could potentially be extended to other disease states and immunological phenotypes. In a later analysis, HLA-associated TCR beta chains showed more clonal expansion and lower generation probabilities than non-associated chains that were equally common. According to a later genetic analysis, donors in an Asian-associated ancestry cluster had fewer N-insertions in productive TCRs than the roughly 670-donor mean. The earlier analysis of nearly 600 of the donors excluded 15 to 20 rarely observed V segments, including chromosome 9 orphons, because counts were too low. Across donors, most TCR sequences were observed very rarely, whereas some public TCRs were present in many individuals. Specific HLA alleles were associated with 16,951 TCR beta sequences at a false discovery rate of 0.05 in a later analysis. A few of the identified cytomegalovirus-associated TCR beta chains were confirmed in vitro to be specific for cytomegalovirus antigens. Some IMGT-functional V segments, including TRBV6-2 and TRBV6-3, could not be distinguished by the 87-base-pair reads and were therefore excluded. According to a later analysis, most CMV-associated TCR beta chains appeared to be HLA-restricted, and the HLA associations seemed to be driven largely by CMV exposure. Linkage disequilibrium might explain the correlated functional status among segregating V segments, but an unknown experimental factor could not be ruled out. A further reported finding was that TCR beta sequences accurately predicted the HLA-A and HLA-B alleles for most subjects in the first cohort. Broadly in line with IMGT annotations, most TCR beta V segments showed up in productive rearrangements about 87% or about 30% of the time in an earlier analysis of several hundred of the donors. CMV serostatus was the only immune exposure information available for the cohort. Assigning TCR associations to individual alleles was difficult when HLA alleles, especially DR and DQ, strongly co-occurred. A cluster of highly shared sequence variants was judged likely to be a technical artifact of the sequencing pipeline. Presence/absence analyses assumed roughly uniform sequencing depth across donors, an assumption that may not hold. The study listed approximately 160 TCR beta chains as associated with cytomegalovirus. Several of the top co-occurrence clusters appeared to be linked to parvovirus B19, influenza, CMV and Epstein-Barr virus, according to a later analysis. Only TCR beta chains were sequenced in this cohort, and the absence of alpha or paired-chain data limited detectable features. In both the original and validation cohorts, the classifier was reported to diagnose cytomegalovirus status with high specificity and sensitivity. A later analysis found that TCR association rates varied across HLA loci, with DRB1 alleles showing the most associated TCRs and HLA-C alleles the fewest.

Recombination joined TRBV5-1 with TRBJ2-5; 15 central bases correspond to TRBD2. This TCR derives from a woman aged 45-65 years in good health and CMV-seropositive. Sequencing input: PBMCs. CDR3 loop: CASSLGTSGGGGTQYF. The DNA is TGCGCCAGCAGCTTGGGGACTAGCGGGGGGGGAGGGACCCAGTACTTC.